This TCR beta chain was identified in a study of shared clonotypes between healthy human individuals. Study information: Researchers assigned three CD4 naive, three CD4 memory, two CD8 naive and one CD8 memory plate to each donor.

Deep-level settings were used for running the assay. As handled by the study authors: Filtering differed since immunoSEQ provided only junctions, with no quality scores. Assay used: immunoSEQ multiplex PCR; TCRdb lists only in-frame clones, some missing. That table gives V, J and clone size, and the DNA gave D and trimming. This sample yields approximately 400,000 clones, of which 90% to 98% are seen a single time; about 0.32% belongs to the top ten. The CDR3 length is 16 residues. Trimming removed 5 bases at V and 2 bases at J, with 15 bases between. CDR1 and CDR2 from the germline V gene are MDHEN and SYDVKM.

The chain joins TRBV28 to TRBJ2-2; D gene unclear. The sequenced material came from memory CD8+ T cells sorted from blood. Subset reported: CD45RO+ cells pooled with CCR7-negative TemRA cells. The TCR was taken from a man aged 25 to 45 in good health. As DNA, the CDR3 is TGTGCCAGCAGTCCGATAGTTCCTCCTAACACCGGGGAGCTGTTTTTT. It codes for CASSPIVPPNTGELFF.